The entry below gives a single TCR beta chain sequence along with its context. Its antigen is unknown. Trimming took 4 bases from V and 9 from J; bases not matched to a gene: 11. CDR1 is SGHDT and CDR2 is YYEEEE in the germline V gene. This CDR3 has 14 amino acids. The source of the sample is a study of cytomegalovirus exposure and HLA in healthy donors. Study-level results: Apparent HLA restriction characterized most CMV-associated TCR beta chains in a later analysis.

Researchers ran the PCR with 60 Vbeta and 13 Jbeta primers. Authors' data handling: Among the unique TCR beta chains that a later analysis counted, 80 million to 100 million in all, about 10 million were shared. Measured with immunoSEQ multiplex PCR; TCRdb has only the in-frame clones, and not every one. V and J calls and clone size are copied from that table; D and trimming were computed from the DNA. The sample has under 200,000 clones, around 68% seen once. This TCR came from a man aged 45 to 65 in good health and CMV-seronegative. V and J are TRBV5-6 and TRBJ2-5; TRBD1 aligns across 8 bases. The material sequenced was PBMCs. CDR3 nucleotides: TGTGCCAGCAGCCTTCGACAGGGGCCCCTAGCCCAGTACTTC. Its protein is CASSLRQGPLAQYF.